This T cell receptor beta chain was found in a study of blood T cell repertoires in COVID-19. Study in general: Collection of acute and convalescent COVID-19 samples took place in the United States, Italy and Spain. PBMCs, B-cell-depleted T cells, or T cells were the source of the cDNA or gDNA that made up the material.

The germline V gene encodes CDR1 MNHNY and CDR2 SVGAGI (reference sequence). Trimming cost V 6 bases and J 7 bases, with 19 bases left between them. CDR3 size: 15 residues. Some clones are missing from TCRdb's copy, which holds only in-frame ones; the method was immunoSEQ multiplex PCR. The sample yields tens of thousands of clones, 84% seen once. The J gene is TRBJ1-5, the V gene TRBV6-6, with D perhaps matching TRBD1 (6 bases). Sequenced sample: peripheral blood. The TCR comes from a human donor in a cohort sampled during active COVID-19. CDR3 amino acids: CASSQPRGMGQPQHF. In nucleotides, the CDR3 is TGTGCCAGCAGCCAACCCAGGGGCATGGGACAGCCCCAGCATTTT.